The 20 T cell receptor beta chains reported below all come from one sample, sequenced in a study of tumor-infiltrating lymphocytes in primary liver carcinoma (dated by TCRdb to about 2017). Instrument used: Illumina HiSeq 2500. Starting from approximately 460 ng total RNA, TCRbeta-specific cDNA was produced by reverse transcription with a constant-region primer and ProtoScript II reverse transcriptase. Three nested multiplex PCR rounds, following a slightly modified ARM-PCR procedure, were used to build the TCRbeta libraries. Multiplex TRBV1-TRBV30 forward primers and a Cbeta reverse primer were used in the first two PCR rounds, each of which was run for around 9 cycles. In-frame beta chains were kept once TCRdb had trimmed the public reads at Q25 with fastp and called clones with MiXCR. Every CDR3 protein is listed once, alongside the most common genes and DNA of its rows. This sample holds 50,000 to 70,000 distinct CDR3 sequences; 70% to 85% were observed only once. The ten largest clonotypes hold 55% to 70% of the sample.

Without any cell sorting, total RNA and DNA were co-extracted from about 20-30 mg of bulk tissue using the AllPrep DNA/RNA mini kit. Sequenced material: liver tumor tissue from sampling region 2. What this sample's cell subset or site label stands for: tumor region T2, inferior pole. These receptors all stem from a man in his forties or fifties with primary liver carcinoma and hepatitis B virus infection.

This clonotype turned up a few times. The chain couples TRBV24-1 to TRBJ1-2; D not certain. The V end was cut by 6 bases, the J end by 8 bases, with 15 bases between. The CDR3 has 13 residues. Germline V gene lookup returns CDR1 KGHDR and CDR2 SFDVKD. DNA for the CDR3: TGTGCCACCAGTCCCTCGGAACAGAACGGCTACACCTTC. Its protein product is CATSPSEQNGYTF.

This clonotype has ten or more counts. The chain uses TRBV24-1 and TRBJ2-1; perhaps TRBD2 as D (6 bases). CDR1 and CDR2 from the germline V gene are KGHDR and SFDVKD. There are 13 residues in the CDR3. Trimming took off 6 bases at V and 5 bases at J, with 10 bases between the two ends. CDR3 nucleotide sequence: TGTGCCACCAGTCGGGACTTGAACAATGAGCAGTTCTTC. Translating gives CATSRDLNNEQFF.

As to this clonotype: The junction departs from the called germline gene at one end, perhaps through a read error. The chain links TRBV11-1 to TRBJ2-1; 12 nucleotides agree with TRBD2. In germline, CDR1 is SGHAT, CDR2 FQDESV (reference sequence). The CDR3 is 18 amino acids. In DNA form, the CDR3 reads TGTGTCAGCAGCCTAAGGGCACTAGCGGGAGGTTCCTACAATGAGCAGTTCTTC. Its translation: CVSSLRALAGGSYNEQFF.

Sample share makes this clonotype medium-sized. The V and J genes are TRBV11-2 and TRBJ2-7, with D maybe TRBD1 (5 bases). The CDR3 has 15 residues. Looked up from germline, CDR1 is SGHAT and CDR2 is FQNNGV. V dropped 1 base and J dropped 3 bases, with 13 bases sitting between them. The chain's CDR3 is CASSLVTVGLYEQYF. CDR3 coding DNA: TGTGCCAGCAGCTTAGTAACCGTGGGGCTCTACGAGCAGTACTTC.

Note on this clonotype: The junction departs from the called germline gene at one end, perhaps through a read error. V gene TRBV11-2 combines with J gene TRBJ2-5; TRBD2 agrees at 9 bases. Germline V gives CDR1 SGHAT, CDR2 FQNNGV. This CDR3 contains 16 residues. CDR3 nucleotides: TGTGCCAGCAGCTTAACAGCGGGGGGCTCGGGGGATACCCAGCACTTC. This codes for CASSLTAGGSGDTQHF.

This clonotype was seen a few times. This CDR3 is missing its conserved last phenylalanine or tryptophan, likely due to a read error. CDR3 amino acids: CAISEMSEGYNEQFS. CDR3 nucleotide sequence: TGTGCCATCAGTGAGATGAGCGAGGGTTACAATGAGCAGTTCTCC. The gene calls are TRBV10-3 and TRBJ2-1, with TRBD2 as a possible D gene (5 bases). With 2 bases removed from V and 4 bases from J, the gap between germline ends came to 12 bases. Germline V CDR1 and CDR2: ENHRY, SYGVKD. This CDR3 comprises 15 residues.

Of note for this clonotype: The conserved phenylalanine or tryptophan is not found at the CDR3 terminus, so this likely reflects a read error. The chain joins TRBV11-2 to TRBJ2-7; the D gene is possibly TRBD1 (6 bases). CDR3 length equals 15 residues. Between the trimmed V and J ends, which lost 6 bases and 4 bases, there was a span of 19 bases. CDR1 and CDR2 (germline): SGHAT, FQNNGV. The DNA for the CDR3 is TGTGCCAGCAGGCAAGGTACAGGGAGAACATACGAGCAGTACCTC. Protein: CASRQGTGRTYEQYL.

This clonotype appeared many times. The J gene is TRBJ2-1, the V gene TRBV11-3, with unresolved D. From germline, CDR1 is SGHNT and CDR2 YENEEA. This CDR3 contains 13 residues. V was shortened by 5 bases and J by 8 bases, with 13 bases between the two germline ends. Here the CDR3 DNA reads TGTGCCAGCAGCCCGCGAACGATGGATGAGCAGTTCTTC. Encoded protein: CASSPRTMDEQFF.

With respect to this clonotype: A much larger clone lies one base from this, so it may be a read error. The chain combines TRBV5-8 with TRBJ2-7; D is uncertain. Germline CDR1 reads SGHTS; CDR2 reads YDEGEE. The CDR3 consists of 14 residues. The CDR3 loop is CASNLDRNSYEQYF. DNA for the CDR3: TGTGCCAGCAACTTGGATCGAAACTCCTACGAGCAGTACTTC.

As for this clonotype: One end of the junction does not line up with germline, which may come from a read error. The V call is TRBV6-5, the J call TRBJ2-3; D gene uncertain. Germline assignment: CDR1 MNHEY and CDR2 SVGAGI. This CDR3 is 16 amino acids long. This CDR3 is CASSPVSDARTDTQYF. DNA of the CDR3: TGTGCCAGCAGCCCGGTCTCGGACGCCCGCACGGATACGCAGTATTTT.

Concerning this clonotype itself: The CDR3 carries no conserved terminal phenylalanine or tryptophan, so it likely arises from a read error. The V call is TRBV29-1, the J call TRBJ2-7; 7 nucleotides agree with TRBD1. From germline, CDR1 is SQVTM and CDR2 ANQGSEA. The CDR3 covers 13 residues. The CDR3 DNA follows: TGCACCGCATGGACAGGTCCTTCCTACGAGCAGTACCTC. This gives the protein CTAWTGPSYEQYL.

About this clonotype itself: At one end, the junction sequence differs from germline, possibly due to a read error. V is TRBV11-2 and J is TRBJ2-7; D remains unclear. The CDR3 loop spans 14 amino acids. Germline lookup yields CDR1 SGHAT and CDR2 FQNNGV. CDR3 loop: CANSITDGAYEQYF. CDR3 nucleotides: TGTGCCAACAGCATAACCGACGGAGCCTACGAGCAGTACTTC.

The chain combines TRBV11-2 with TRBJ2-7; possibly TRBD2 for D (5 bases). CDR1 and CDR2 (germline): SGHAT, FQNNGV. The CDR3 runs 13 residues. Trimming removed 5 bases at V and 3 bases at J, with 11 bases between. The CDR3 nucleotides read TGTGCCAGCAGCAGTAGCGTGATCTACGAGCAGTACTTC. Amino acid sequence: CASSSSVIYEQYF.

The CDR3 DNA reads as TGCGCCAGCAGCTCGGGACTAGCGGTCTACGAGCAGTACTTC. Translated: CASSSGLAVYEQYF. This chain joins TRBV5-1 and TRBJ2-7; TRBD2 agrees at 11 bases. The V segment lost 3 bases and the J segment 3 bases; nucleotides outside the gene matches: 2. CDR1 SGHRS and CDR2 YFSETQ come from the germline V gene. This CDR3 has 14 residues.

Concerning this clonotype itself: The junction departs from germline at one end; a sequencing error may be responsible. The chain links TRBV29-1 to TRBJ2-7; TRBD1 aligns across 7 bases. This CDR3 contains 12 residues. The germline CDR1 and CDR2 sequences are SQVTM and ANQGSEA. DNA for the CDR3: TGCAGCGTTGAGGGACAGACCTATGAGCAGTACTTC. It translates to CSVEGQTYEQYF.

This clonotype came up a few times. Germline and junction disagree at one end, which may indicate a read error. This rearrangement joins TRBV12-3 or TRBV12-4 to TRBJ2-6; tentatively, D is TRBD2 (6 bases). The CDR3 loop spans 21 amino acids. In DNA, the CDR3 is TGTGCCAGCAGTCGGACCCGACTAGTCCCCGGTCGGGCCTCTGGGGCCAACGTCCCGACTTTC. It translates to CASSRTRLVPGRASGANVPTF.

Details on this clonotype: This CDR3 is missing its conserved last phenylalanine or tryptophan, likely due to a read error. Because the CDR3's place on the DNA is in doubt, the DNA is left out and the CDR3 is given as listed by TCRdb. This sequence joins TRBV11-2 and TRBJ1-4; TRBD1 is the table's D call, not checked against the DNA. The CDR3 is 16 residues long, ends included. Germline V gene lookup returns CDR1 SGHAT and CDR2 FQNNGV. The CDR3 reads CASSKIPGGTNEKLLC.

This clonotype was counted many times. DNA of the CDR3: TGTGCCTGGAGTGACGTAGGACAGGGAGATGGCTACACCTTC. This encodes CAWSDVGQGDGYTF. The chain carries TRBV30 and TRBJ1-2, with 8 bases that match TRBD1. This CDR3 contains 14 residues. The germline CDR1 and CDR2 sequences are GTSNPN and SVGIG (reference sequence). V shed 1 base, J shed 6 bases, and the junction held 7 bases outside the gene matches.

For this clonotype: With a much larger clone just one base away, this may be a read error. The V and J genes are TRBV11-3 and TRBJ2-7; TRBD1 or TRBD2 may be the D gene (6 bases each). The CDR3 consists of 16 residues. Per germline, CDR1 SGHNT and CDR2 YENEEA. The CDR3 DNA reads TGTGCCGGCAGCGCCCGCGGGACACTACCTTCCTACGAGCAGTACTTC. Protein sequence: CAGSARGTLPSYEQYF.

In its sample, this clonotype was seen once. This chain links TRBV12-3 or TRBV12-4 with TRBJ2-7, with D hard to call. This CDR3 comprises 14 residues. With 3 bases removed from V and 6 bases from J, the gap between germline ends came to 15 bases. CDR3 protein: CASSLIQGGGEQYF. The CDR3 DNA follows: TGTGCCAGCAGTTTGATACAAGGTGGTGGCGAGCAGTACTTC.